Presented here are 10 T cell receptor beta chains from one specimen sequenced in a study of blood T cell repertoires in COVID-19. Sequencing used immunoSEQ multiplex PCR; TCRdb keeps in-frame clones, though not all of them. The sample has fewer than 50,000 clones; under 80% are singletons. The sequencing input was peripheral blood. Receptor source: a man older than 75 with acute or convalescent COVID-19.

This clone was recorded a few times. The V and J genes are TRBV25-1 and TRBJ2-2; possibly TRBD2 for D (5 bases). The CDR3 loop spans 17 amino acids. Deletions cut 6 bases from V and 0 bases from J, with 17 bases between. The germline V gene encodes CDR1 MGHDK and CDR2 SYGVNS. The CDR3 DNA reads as TGTGCCAGCAGCCAGTCGGGAAGTGGGGCGAACACCGGGGAGCTGTTTTTT. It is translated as CASSQSGSGANTGELFF.

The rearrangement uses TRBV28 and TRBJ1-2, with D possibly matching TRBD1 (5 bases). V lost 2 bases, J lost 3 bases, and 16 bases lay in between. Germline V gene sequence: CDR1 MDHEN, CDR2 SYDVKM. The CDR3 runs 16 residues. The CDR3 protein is CASSLGGSGDHYGYTF. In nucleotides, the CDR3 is TGTGCCAGCAGTTTAGGAGGGAGCGGGGACCACTATGGCTACACCTTC.

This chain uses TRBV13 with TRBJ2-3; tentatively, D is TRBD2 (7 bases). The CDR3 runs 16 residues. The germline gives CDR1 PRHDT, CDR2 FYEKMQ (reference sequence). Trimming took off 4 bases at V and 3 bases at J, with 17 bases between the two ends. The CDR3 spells CASSSEGGAGTDTQYF. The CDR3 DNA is TGTGCCAGCAGCTCCGAGGGGGGGGCAGGGACAGATACGCAGTATTTT. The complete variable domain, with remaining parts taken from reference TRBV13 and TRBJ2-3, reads AAGVIQSPRHLIKEKRETATLKCYPIPRHDTVYWYQQGPGQDPQFLISFYEKMQSDKGSIPDRFSAQQFSDYHSELNMSSLELGDSALYFCASSSEGGAGTDTQYFGPGTRLTVL.

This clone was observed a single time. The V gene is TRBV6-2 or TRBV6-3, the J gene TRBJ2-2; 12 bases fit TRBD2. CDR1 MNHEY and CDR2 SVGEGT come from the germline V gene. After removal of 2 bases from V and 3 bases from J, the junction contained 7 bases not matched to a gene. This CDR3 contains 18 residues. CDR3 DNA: TGTGCCAGCAGTTACCGACCTAGCGGGAGGGCCTACACCGGGGAGCTGTTTTTT. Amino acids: CASSYRPSGRAYTGELFF.

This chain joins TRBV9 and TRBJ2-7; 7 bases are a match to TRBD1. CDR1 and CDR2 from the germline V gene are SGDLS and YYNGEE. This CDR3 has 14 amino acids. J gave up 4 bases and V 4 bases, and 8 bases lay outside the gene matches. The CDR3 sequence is CASSHEGGGYEQYF. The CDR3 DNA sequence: TGTGCCAGCAGCCACGAAGGGGGCGGTTACGAGCAGTACTTC.

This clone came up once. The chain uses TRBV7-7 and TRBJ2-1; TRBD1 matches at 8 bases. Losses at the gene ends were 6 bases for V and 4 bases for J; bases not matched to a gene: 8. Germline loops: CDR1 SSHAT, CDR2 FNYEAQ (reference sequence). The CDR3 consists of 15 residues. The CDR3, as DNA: TGTGCCAGCAGTCTGGGGCAGGGGGCATACAATGAGCAGTTCTTC. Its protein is CASSLGQGAYNEQFF.

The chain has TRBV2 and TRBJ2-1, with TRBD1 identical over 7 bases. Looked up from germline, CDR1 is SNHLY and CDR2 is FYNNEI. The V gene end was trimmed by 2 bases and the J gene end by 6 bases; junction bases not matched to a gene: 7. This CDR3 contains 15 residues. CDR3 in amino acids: CASSENQGVGNEQFF. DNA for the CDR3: TGTGCCAGCAGTGAAAATCAGGGGGTAGGCAATGAGCAGTTCTTC. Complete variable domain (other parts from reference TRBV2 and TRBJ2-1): EPEVTQTPSHQVTQMGQEVILRCVPISNHLYFYWYRQILGQKVEFLVSFYNNEISEKSEIFDDQFSVERPDGSNFTLKIRSTKLEDSAMYFCASSENQGVGNEQFFGPGTRLTVL.

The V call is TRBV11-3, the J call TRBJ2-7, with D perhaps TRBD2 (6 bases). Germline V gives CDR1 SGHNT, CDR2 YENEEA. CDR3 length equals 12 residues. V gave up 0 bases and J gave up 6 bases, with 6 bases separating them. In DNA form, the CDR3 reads TGTGCCAGCAGCTTAGAGGGGGGCGAGCAGTACTTC. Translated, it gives CASSLEGGEQYF.

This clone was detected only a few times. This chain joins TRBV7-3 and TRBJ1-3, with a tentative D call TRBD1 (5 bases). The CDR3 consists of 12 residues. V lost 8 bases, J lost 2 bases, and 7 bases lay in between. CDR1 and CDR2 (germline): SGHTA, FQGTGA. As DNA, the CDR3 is TGTGCCAGCCGGGGGGCTGGAAACACCATATATTTT. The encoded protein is CASRGAGNTIYF.

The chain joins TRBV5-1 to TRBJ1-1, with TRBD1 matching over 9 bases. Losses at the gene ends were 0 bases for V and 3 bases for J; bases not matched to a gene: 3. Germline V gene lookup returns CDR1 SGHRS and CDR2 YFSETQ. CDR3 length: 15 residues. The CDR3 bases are TGCGCCAGCAGCTTGGAGGGGGACAGGGACACTGAAGCTTTCTTT. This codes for CASSLEGDRDTEAFF.